This passage covers 8 T cell receptor beta chains from one sample sequenced in a study of identical twins. MiXCR was run by TCRdb on the 5' RACE reads, yielding one entry per CDR3 protein. Among roughly 720,000 distinct CDR3 sequences listed, roughly 20% were seen once. This sample was also put to use in a study of T cells expressing NK-cell markers.

The sequenced sample consisted of PBMCs. All receptors derive from a woman aged 18 to 35 in good health.

This rearrangement joins TRBV7-9 to TRBJ2-7; D unresolved. Germline lookup yields CDR1 SEHNR and CDR2 FQNEAQ (reference sequence). V lost 6 bases, J lost 3 bases, and 12 bases lay in between. This CDR3 has 13 amino acids. This CDR3 is CASSSLVGYEQYF. As DNA, the CDR3 is TGTGCCAGCAGTTCCCTGGTAGGCTACGAGCAGTACTTC.

The J gene is TRBJ2-7, the V gene TRBV10-3; D is possibly TRBD1 or TRBD2 (5 bases each). Trimming shortened V by 7 bases and J by 4 bases, and 23 bases separated the two germline ends. The CDR3 is 16 residues long. CDR1 and CDR2 from the germline V gene are ENHRY and SYGVKD. The CDR3 protein is CAITGEGPASPYEQYF. As DNA, the CDR3 is TGTGCCATCACTGGAGAGGGGCCAGCTTCTCCTTACGAGCAGTACTTC.

The V gene is TRBV9, the J gene TRBJ1-1; TRBD1 is a possible D gene (5 bases). CDR3 length equals 14 residues. The ends were cut back, 4 bases at V and 7 bases at J, with 17 bases in the middle. Germline-derived CDR1 and CDR2 are SGDLS and YYNGEE. The CDR3 DNA follows: TGTGCCAGCAGCCCTTGGGACGGGTTTGGTGAAGCTTTCTTT. Its protein product is CASSPWDGFGEAFF.

This chain joins TRBV3-1 and TRBJ2-7; D could derive from TRBD1 or TRBD2 (5 bases each). There are 18 residues in the CDR3. V was pared by 1 base and J by 5 bases, with 24 bases between. Germline values: CDR1 LGHDT, CDR2 YNNKEL (reference sequence). CDR3 DNA: TGTGCCAGCAGCCAAGTGCTCTCCGGAGGCACAAGGGGCAACGAGCAGTACTTC. Its protein product is CASSQVLSGGTRGNEQYF.

The sample holds many counts of this clonotype. The chain is built from TRBV20-1 and TRBJ1-4; 7 nucleotides align to TRBD1. The germline CDR1 and CDR2 sequences are DFQATT and SNEGSKA (reference sequence). This CDR3 has 14 residues. V shed 2 bases and J 3 bases; nucleotides not matched to a gene: 3. CDR3 region: CSARQGGANEKLFF. The CDR3 region has the DNA TGCAGTGCTAGACAGGGGGGAGCTAATGAAAAACTGTTTTTT.

This clonotype appeared many times. The V gene is TRBV12-3 or TRBV12-4, the J gene TRBJ1-5, with TRBD1 matching 8 bases. This CDR3 has 14 residues. After removal of 4 bases from V and 4 bases from J, the junction contained 3 bases not matched to a gene. The CDR3 protein is CASSSGGGNQPQHF. The DNA for the CDR3 is TGTGCCAGCAGTTCAGGGGGCGGAAATCAGCCCCAGCATTTT.

There are many counts of this clonotype. The chain is built from TRBV5-1 and TRBJ1-6; 9 bases line up with TRBD1. V lost 6 bases, J lost 6 bases, and 7 bases stayed unmatched. The CDR3 loop spans 15 amino acids. In germline, CDR1 is SGHRS, CDR2 YFSETQ. The CDR3 protein is CASTLGGQGNSPLHF. The CDR3 DNA sequence: TGCGCCAGCACCCTAGGGGGACAGGGTAATTCACCCCTCCACTTT.

In its sample, this clonotype was seen a few times. The chain couples TRBV5-1 to TRBJ2-7, with a possible D match to TRBD2 (5 bases). V lost 0 bases, J lost 2 bases, and 12 bases lay in between. This CDR3 comprises 15 residues. The germline V gene has CDR1 SGHRS and CDR2 YFSETQ. The CDR3 here is CASSLAGGSAYEQYF. CDR3 DNA: TGCGCCAGCAGCTTGGCTGGAGGCTCGGCCTACGAGCAGTACTTC.